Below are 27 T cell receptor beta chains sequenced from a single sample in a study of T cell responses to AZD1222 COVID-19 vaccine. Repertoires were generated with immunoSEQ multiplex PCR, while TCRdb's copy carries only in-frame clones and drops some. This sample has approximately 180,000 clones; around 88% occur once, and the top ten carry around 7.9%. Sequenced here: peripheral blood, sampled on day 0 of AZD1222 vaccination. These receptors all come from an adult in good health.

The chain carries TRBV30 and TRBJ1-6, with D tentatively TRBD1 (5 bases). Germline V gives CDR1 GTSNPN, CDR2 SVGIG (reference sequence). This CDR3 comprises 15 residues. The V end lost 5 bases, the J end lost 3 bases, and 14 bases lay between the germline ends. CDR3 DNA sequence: TGTGCCTGGGCGGCAGGGTTAAGCTATAATTCACCCCTCCACTTT. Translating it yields CAWAAGLSYNSPLHF.

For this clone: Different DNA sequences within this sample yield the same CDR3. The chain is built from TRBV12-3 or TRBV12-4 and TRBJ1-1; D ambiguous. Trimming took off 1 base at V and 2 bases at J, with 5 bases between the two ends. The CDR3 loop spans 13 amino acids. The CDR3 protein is CASSLGVNTEAFF. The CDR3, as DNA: TGTGCCAGCAGTTTAGGGGTAAACACTGAAGCTTTCTTT.

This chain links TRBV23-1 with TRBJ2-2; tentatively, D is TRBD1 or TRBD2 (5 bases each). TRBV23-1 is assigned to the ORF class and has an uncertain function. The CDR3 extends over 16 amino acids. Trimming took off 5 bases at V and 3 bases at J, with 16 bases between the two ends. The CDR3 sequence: CASSFNQGPHTGELFF. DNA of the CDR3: TGCGCCAGCAGTTTCAACCAGGGACCCCACACCGGGGAGCTGTTTTTT.

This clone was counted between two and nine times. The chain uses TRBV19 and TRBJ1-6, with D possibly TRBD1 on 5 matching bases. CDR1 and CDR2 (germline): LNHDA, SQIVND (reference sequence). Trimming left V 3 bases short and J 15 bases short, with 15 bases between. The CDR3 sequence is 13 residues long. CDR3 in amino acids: CASSMARVYDLHF. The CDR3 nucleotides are TGTGCCAGTAGTATGGCCAGGGTTTATGACCTCCACTTT.

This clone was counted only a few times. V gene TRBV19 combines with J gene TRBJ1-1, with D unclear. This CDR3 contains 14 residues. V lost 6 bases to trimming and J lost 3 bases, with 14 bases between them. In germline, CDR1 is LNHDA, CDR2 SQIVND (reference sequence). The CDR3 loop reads CASSPSATHTEAFF. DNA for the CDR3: TGTGCCAGTAGCCCCTCGGCGACGCACACTGAAGCTTTCTTT.

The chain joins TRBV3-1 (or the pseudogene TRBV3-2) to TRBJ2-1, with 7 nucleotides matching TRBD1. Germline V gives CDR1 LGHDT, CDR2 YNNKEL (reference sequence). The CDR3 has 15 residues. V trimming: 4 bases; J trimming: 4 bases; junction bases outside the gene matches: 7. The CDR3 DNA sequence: TGTGCCAGCAGCCTTCGGACAGGTCTATACAATGAGCAGTTCTTC. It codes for CASSLRTGLYNEQFF.

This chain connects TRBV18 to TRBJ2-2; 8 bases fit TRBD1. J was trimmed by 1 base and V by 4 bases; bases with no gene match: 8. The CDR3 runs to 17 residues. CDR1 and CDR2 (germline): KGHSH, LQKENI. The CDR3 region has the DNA TGTGCCAGCTCACTACAGGGGACAGGATGGAACACCGGGGAGCTGTTTTTT. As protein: CASSLQGTGWNTGELFF. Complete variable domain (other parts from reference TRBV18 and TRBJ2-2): NAGVMQNPRHLVRRRGQEARLRCSPMKGHSHVYWYRQLPEEGLKFMVYLQKENIIDESGMPKERFSAEFPKEGPSILRIQQVVRGDSAAYFCASSLQGTGWNTGELFFGEGSRLTVL.

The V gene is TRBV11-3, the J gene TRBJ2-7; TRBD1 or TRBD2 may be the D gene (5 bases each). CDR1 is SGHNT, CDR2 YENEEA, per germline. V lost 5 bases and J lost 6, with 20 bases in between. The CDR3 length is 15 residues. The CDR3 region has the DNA TGTGCCAGCAGCCCCGGGGCCGCATCCGGGGCCGAGCAGTACTTC. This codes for CASSPGAASGAEQYF.

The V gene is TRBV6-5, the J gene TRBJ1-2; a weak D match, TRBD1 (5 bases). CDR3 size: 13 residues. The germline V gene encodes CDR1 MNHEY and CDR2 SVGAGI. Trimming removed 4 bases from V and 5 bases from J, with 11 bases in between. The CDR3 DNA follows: TGTGCCAGCAGTTCAATGGACACTTATGGCTACACCTTC. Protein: CASSSMDTYGYTF.

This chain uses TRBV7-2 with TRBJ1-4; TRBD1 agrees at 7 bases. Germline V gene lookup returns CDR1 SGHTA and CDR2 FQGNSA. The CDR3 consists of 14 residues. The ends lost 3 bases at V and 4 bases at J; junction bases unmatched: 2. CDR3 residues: CASSFRGYNEKLFF. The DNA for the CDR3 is TGTGCCAGCAGCTTCAGGGGGTATAATGAAAAACTGTTTTTT.

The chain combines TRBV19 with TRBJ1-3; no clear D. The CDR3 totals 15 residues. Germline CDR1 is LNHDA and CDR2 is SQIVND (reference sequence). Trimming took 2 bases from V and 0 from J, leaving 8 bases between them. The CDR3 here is CASSIQHSSGNTIYF. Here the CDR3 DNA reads TGTGCCAGTAGTATACAACACAGCTCTGGAAACACCATATATTTT. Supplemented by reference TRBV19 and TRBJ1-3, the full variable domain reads DGGITQSPKYLFRKEGQNVTLSCEQNLNHDAMYWYRQDPGQGLRLIYYSQIVNDFQKGDIAEGYSVSREKKESFPLTVTSAQKNPTAFYLCASSIQHSSGNTIYFGEGSWLTVV.

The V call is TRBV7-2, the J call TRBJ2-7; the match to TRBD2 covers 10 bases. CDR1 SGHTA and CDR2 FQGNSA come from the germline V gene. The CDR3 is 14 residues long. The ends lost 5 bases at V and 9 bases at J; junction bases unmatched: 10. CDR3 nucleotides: TGTGCCAGCAGCCTCGAGCGGGGGGGCCGCCGGCAGTACTTC. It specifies CASSLERGGRRQYF. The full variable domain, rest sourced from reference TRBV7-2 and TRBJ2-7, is GAGVSQSPSNKVTEKGKDVELRCDPISGHTALYWYRQSLGQGLEFLIYFQGNSAPDKSGLPSDRFSAERTGGSVSTLTIQRTQQEDSAVYLCASSLERGGRRQYFGPGTRLTVT.

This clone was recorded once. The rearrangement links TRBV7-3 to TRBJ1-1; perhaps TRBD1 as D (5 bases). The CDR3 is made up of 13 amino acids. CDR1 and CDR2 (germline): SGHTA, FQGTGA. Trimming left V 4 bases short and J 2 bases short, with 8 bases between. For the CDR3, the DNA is TGTGCCAGCAGCTCGACAGTAAACACTGAAGCTTTCTTT. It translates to CASSSTVNTEAFF.

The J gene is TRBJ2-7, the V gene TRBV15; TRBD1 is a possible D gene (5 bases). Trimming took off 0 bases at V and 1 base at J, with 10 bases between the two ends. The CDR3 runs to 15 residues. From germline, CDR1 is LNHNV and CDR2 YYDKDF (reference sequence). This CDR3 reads CATSRDSDSSYEQYF. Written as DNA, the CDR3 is TGTGCCACCAGCAGAGATTCCGACAGTTCCTACGAGCAGTACTTC.

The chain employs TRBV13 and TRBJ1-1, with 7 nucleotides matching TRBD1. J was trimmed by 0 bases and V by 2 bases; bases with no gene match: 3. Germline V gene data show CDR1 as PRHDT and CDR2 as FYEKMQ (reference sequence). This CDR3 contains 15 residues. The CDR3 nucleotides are TGTGCCAGCAGCTTACAGGGGGAGGTGAACACTGAAGCTTTCTTT. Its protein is CASSLQGEVNTEAFF.

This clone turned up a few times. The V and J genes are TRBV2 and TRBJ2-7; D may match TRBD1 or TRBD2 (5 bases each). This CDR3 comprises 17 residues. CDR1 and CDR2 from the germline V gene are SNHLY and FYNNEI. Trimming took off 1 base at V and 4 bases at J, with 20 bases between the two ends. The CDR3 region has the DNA TGTGCCAGCAGTGAAGAGGGGAGCCTGGCTAGACGGTACGAGCAGTACTTC. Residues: CASSEEGSLARRYEQYF.

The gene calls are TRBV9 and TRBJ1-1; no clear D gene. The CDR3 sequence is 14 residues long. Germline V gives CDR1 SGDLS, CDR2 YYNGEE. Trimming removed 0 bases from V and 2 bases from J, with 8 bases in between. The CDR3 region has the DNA TGTGCCAGCAGCGTAGCAGTGACTAACACTGAAGCTTTCTTT. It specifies CASSVAVTNTEAFF. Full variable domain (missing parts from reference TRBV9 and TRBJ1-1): DSGVTQTPKHLITATGQRVTLRCSPRSGDLSVYWYQQSLDQGLQFLIQYYNGEERAKGNILERFSAQQFPDLHSELNLSSLELGDSALYFCASSVAVTNTEAFFGQGTRLTVV.

In DNA, the CDR3 is TGCAGTGCTAGTGCGGGCACCGGGGAGCTGTTTTTT. Its translation: CSASAGTGELFF. The chain is built from TRBV20-1 and TRBJ2-2, with a tentative D call TRBD2 (5 bases). The length of the CDR3 is 12 residues. CDR1 DFQATT and CDR2 SNEGSKA come from the germline V gene (reference sequence). Trimming shortened V by 3 bases and J by 4 bases, and 6 bases separated the two germline ends.

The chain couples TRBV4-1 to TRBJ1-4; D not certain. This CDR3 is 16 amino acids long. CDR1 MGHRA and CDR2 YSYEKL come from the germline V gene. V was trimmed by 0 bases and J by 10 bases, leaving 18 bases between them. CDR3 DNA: TGCGCCAGCAGCCAAGAAGCCTCGGCTTGGTTTGGAAAACTGTTTTTT. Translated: CASSQEASAWFGKLFF.

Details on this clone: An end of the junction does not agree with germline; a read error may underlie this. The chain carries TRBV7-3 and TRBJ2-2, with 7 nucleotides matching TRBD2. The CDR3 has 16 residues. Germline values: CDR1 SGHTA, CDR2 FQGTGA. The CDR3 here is CASSLTARGNAGELFF. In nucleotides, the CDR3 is TGTGCCAGCAGCTTAACAGCGCGGGGGAACGCCGGGGAGCTGTTTTTT.

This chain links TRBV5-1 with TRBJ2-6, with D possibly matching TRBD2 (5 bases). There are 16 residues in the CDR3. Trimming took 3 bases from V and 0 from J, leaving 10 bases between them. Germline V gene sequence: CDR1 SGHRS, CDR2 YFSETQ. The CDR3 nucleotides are TGCGCCAGCAGCTCAACTAGTATCTCTGGGGCCAACGTCCTGACTTTC. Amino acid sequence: CASSSTSISGANVLTF.

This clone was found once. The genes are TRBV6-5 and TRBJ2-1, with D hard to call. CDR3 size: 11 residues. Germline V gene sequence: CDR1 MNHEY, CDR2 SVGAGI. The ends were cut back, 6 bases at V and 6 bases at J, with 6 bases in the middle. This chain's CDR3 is CASSGANEQFF. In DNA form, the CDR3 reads TGTGCCAGCAGCGGCGCCAATGAGCAGTTCTTC.

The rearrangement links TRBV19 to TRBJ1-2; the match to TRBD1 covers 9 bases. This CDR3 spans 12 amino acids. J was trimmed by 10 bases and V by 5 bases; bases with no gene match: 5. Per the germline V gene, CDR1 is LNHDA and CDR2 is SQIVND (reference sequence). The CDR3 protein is CASSVGQGFYTF. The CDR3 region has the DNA TGTGCCAGTAGTGTGGGACAGGGTTTCTACACCTTC.

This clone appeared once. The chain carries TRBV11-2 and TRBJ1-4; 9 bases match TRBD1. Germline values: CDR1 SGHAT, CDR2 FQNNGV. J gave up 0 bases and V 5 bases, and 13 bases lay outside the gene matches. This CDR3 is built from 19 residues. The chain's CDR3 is CASSTIPGQGWATNEKLFF. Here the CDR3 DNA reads TGTGCCAGCAGCACTATCCCGGGACAGGGTTGGGCAACTAATGAAAAACTGTTTTTT.

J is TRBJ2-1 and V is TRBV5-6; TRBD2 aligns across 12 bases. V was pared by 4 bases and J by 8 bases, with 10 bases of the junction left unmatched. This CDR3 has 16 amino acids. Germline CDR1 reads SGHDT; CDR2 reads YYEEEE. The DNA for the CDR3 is TGTGCCAGCAGCGATTCCCTAGCGGGGGGGCCCTATGAGCAGTTCTTC. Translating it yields CASSDSLAGGPYEQFF.

CDR3 sequence: CASSATGAGYTF. The CDR3, as DNA: TGTGCCAGCAGCGCGACAGGGGCTGGCTACACCTTC. The V call is TRBV3-1 (or the pseudogene TRBV3-2), the J call TRBJ1-2; 8 nucleotides align to TRBD1. Germline CDR1 is LGHDT and CDR2 is YNNKEL (reference sequence). Germline trimming cut 5 bases from V and 7 bases from J; bases unmatched to any gene: 3. The length of the CDR3 is 12 residues.

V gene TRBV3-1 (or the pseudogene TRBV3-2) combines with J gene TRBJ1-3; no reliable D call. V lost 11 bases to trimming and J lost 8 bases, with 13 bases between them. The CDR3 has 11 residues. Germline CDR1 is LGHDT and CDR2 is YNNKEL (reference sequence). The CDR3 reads CAEFRPDTIYF. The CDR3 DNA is TGTGCCGAATTCCGTCCCGACACCATATATTTT.